The 27 T cell receptor beta chains in this list originate from one sample, sequenced in a study of PD-1 blockade in classical Hodgkin lymphoma. The assay was immunoSEQ multiplex PCR, and TCRdb's table has in-frame clones only and misses some. The table has 20,000 to 30,000 clones, roughly 80% seen once. After autologous stem cell transplantation all patients relapsed, and prior brentuximab vedotin exposure differed between cohorts. The specimen was peripheral blood mononuclear cells (PBMCs), collected before the second cycle of nivolumab. The receptor source for this set is a human donor with classical Hodgkin lymphoma.

This clone has a single count. In the same sample, other DNA sequences code for this CDR3. The chain joins TRBV7-2 to TRBJ2-5, with D maybe TRBD2 (5 bases). V was shortened by 3 bases and J by 2 bases, with 10 bases between the two germline ends. This CDR3 has 14 residues. The germline V gene encodes CDR1 SGHTA and CDR2 FQGNSA. CDR3 protein: CASSFGSGQETQYF. CDR3 DNA: TGTGCCAGCAGCTTCGGCAGCGGTCAAGAGACCCAGTACTTC.

The chain uses TRBV9 and TRBJ1-3, with D unresolved. Trimming left V 3 bases short and J 0 bases short, with 10 bases between. This CDR3 is built from 15 residues. Per the germline V gene, CDR1 is SGDLS and CDR2 is YYNGEE. The CDR3 here is CASSAQTASGNTIYF. CDR3 DNA: TGTGCCAGCAGCGCCCAGACGGCCTCTGGAAACACCATATATTTT.

The chain employs TRBV30 and TRBJ2-2, with 9 bases fitting TRBD2. J was trimmed by 3 bases and V by 1 base; bases with no gene match: 6. There are 16 residues in the CDR3. From germline, CDR1 is GTSNPN and CDR2 SVGIG (reference sequence). The DNA of the CDR3 is TGTGCCTGGAGTGCAGGGAGCGGGAGGTACACCGGGGAGCTGTTTTTT. Translated, it gives CAWSAGSGRYTGELFF.

The gene calls are TRBV15 and TRBJ2-3, with D perhaps matching TRBD2 (6 bases). Deletions cut 3 bases from V and 5 bases from J, with 24 bases between. In germline, CDR1 is LNHNV, CDR2 YYDKDF (reference sequence). This CDR3 has 18 amino acids. For the CDR3, the DNA is TGTGCCACCAGCAGTGGGGTTCTCTCTCACGGGCGGGGAGATACGCAGTATTTT. Its protein product is CATSSGVLSHGRGDTQYF.

The chain couples TRBV9 to TRBJ2-1; no clear D. The length of the CDR3 is 14 residues. Germline V gene lookup returns CDR1 SGDLS and CDR2 YYNGEE. The V end was cut by 4 bases, the J end by 4 bases, with 12 bases between. The CDR3 sequence: CASSPSALYNEQFF. CDR3 DNA sequence: TGTGCCAGCAGCCCCTCCGCGTTATACAATGAGCAGTTCTTC.

J is TRBJ2-1 and V is TRBV9; 10 bases align to TRBD2. The CDR3 runs 17 residues. The V gene end was trimmed by 0 bases and the J gene end by 3 bases; junction bases not matched to a gene: 6. Germline CDR1 reads SGDLS; CDR2 reads YYNGEE. CDR3 coding DNA: TGTGCCAGCAGCGTAGGAGCGGGAGGGCCTGGCTACAATGAGCAGTTCTTC. This translates into CASSVGAGGPGYNEQFF.

This chain joins TRBV7-8 and TRBJ2-7; D gene uncertain. The CDR3 loop spans 14 amino acids. Trimming shortened V by 0 bases and J by 2 bases, and 8 bases separated the two germline ends. Looked up from germline, CDR1 is SGHVS and CDR2 is FQNEAQ. CDR3 coding DNA: TGTGCCAGCAGCTTAGCCCCTCACCCCTACGAGCAGTACTTC. The encoded protein is CASSLAPHPYEQYF.

This chain links TRBV5-5 with TRBJ2-7; D not resolved. The CDR3 runs to 15 residues. Germline loops: CDR1 SGHKS, CDR2 YYEKEE (reference sequence). The V gene lost 0 bases and the J gene lost 3 bases, with 13 bases spanning the gap. CDR3 sequence reads: CASSLEGRWLYEQYF. CDR3 coding DNA: TGTGCCAGCAGCTTGGAAGGACGGTGGCTCTACGAGCAGTACTTC.

V usage is TRBV11-2 and J usage is TRBJ2-7; D not certain. The length of the CDR3 is 16 residues. The V and J ends lost 0 bases and 6 bases respectively, with 18 bases between them. The germline CDR1 and CDR2 sequences are SGHAT and FQNNGV. The CDR3 sequence: CASSLEVFLTHSEQYF. The DNA for the CDR3 is TGTGCCAGCAGCTTAGAAGTGTTTTTGACTCATTCCGAGCAGTACTTC.

The chain links TRBV19 to TRBJ1-5; TRBD1 might be the D (5 bases). The ends were cut back, 10 bases at V and 5 bases at J, with 15 bases in the middle. CDR1 and CDR2 (germline): LNHDA, SQIVND (reference sequence). The CDR3 sequence is 13 residues long. In nucleotides, the CDR3 is TGTGCCACTTCCCGGGGGTTATATCAGCCCCAGCATTTT. It specifies CATSRGLYQPQHF.

V usage is TRBV27 and J usage is TRBJ2-6; no firm D call. V lost 3 bases and J lost 3, with 6 bases in between. The CDR3 is 14 residues long. From germline, CDR1 is MNHEY and CDR2 SMNVEV (reference sequence). The CDR3 is CASSFNGGANVLTF. The CDR3 DNA sequence: TGTGCCAGCAGTTTTAACGGTGGGGCCAACGTCCTGACTTTC.

The chain is built from TRBV5-4 and TRBJ1-2; 10 bases match TRBD1. Germline CDR1 is SGHNT and CDR2 is YYREEE (reference sequence). The V segment lost 2 bases and the J segment 5 bases; nucleotides outside the gene matches: 6. This CDR3 spans 15 amino acids. This CDR3 reads CASSLPGTGVYGYTF. CDR3 coding DNA: TGTGCCAGCAGCTTACCTGGGACAGGGGTTTATGGCTACACCTTC.

The rearrangement uses TRBV6-1 and TRBJ2-5; 8 bases map to TRBD1. The trim removed 4 bases at V and 2 bases at J, leaving 6 bases unmatched. Looked up from germline, CDR1 is MNHNS and CDR2 is SASEGT. The CDR3 totals 15 residues. The CDR3 reads CASSGYTGGQETQYF. CDR3 DNA sequence: TGTGCCAGCAGTGGCTACACAGGGGGTCAAGAGACCCAGTACTTC.

The CDR3 sequence is CASTLDRTGDTQYF. CDR3 coding DNA: TGTGCCAGCACCCTGGACAGGACGGGAGATACGCAGTATTTT. V is TRBV2 and J is TRBJ2-3; 7 positions match TRBD1. The germline gives CDR1 SNHLY, CDR2 FYNNEI. The CDR3 loop spans 14 amino acids. J lost 5 bases, V lost 7 bases, and 9 bases had no gene match.

This chain joins TRBV4-1 and TRBJ1-6; 12 nucleotides agree with TRBD1. The CDR3 loop spans 19 amino acids. Germline trimming cut 4 bases from V and 9 bases from J; bases unmatched to any gene: 16. Germline lookup yields CDR1 MGHRA and CDR2 YSYEKL. The CDR3 sequence is CASSRLLGTGGSSSSPLHF. The DNA for the CDR3 is TGCGCCAGCAGCCGGCTACTTGGGACAGGGGGCAGCTCAAGTTCACCCCTCCACTTT.

The CDR3 here is CASSSTSYTYNEQFF. The DNA for the CDR3 is TGTGCCAGCAGCTCCACTAGCTATACCTACAATGAGCAGTTCTTC. The rearrangement links TRBV7-8 to TRBJ2-1; D perhaps matches TRBD2 (6 bases). Trimming removed 4 bases from V and 2 bases from J, with 12 bases in between. Germline lookup yields CDR1 SGHVS and CDR2 FQNEAQ. The CDR3 covers 15 residues.

This clone appeared a few times. CDR3 bases: TGTGCCAGCTCAACCTTAGCGCAGAGCTCCTACAATGAGCAGTTCTTC. Translation: CASSTLAQSSYNEQFF. The rearrangement uses TRBV18 and TRBJ2-1, with a tentative D call TRBD2 (5 bases). V was cut by 5 bases and J by 0 bases, with 14 bases left in between. CDR1 and CDR2 from the germline V gene are KGHSH and LQKENI. This CDR3 is built from 16 residues.

The chain recombines TRBV28 with TRBJ2-7, with D maybe TRBD2 (6 bases). Trimming removed 2 bases at V and 0 bases at J, with 17 bases between. The germline CDR1 and CDR2 sequences are MDHEN and SYDVKM. The CDR3 totals 17 residues. The CDR3 nucleotides are TGTGCCAGCAGTTTAGGGCTAGCGCCGGGCAGCTCCTACGAGCAGTACTTC. Translated: CASSLGLAPGSSYEQYF.

The J gene is TRBJ2-1, the V gene TRBV5-1, with 11 positions matching TRBD2. The CDR3 contains 20 residues. Germline values: CDR1 SGHRS, CDR2 YFSETQ. J gave up 6 bases and V 4 bases, and 21 bases lay outside the gene matches. DNA for the CDR3: TGCGCCAGCAGCGCGGGGCCCCCGACTAGCGGGATTTCTATTATCAATGAGCAGTTCTTC. Amino acids: CASSAGPPTSGISIINEQFF.

CDR3 region: CASSFSEAEQFF. The CDR3 coding sequence is TGTGCCAGCAGCTTTAGTGAGGCTGAGCAGTTCTTC. The J gene is TRBJ2-1, the V gene TRBV11-2; D is unclear. Trimming removed 3 bases at V and 9 bases at J, with 9 bases between. Germline loops: CDR1 SGHAT, CDR2 FQNNGV. This CDR3 region has 12 residues.

The J gene is TRBJ2-1, the V gene TRBV14; possibly TRBD2 for D (6 bases). The V gene lost 1 base and the J gene lost 6 bases, with 22 bases spanning the gap. The CDR3 is made up of 18 amino acids. Germline V gene sequence: CDR1 SGHDN, CDR2 FVKESK. The CDR3 spells CASSQVCGNRWRGNEQFF. The CDR3 nucleotides read TGTGCCAGCAGCCAAGTGTGCGGGAACAGGTGGCGGGGCAATGAGCAGTTCTTC.

J is TRBJ2-1 and V is TRBV4-3, with D unclear. The V end lost 4 bases, the J end lost 0 bases, and 13 bases lay between the germline ends. The CDR3 consists of 16 residues. Germline lookup yields CDR1 LGHNA and CDR2 YSLEER. Written as DNA, the CDR3 is TGCGCCAGCAGCCTCTGGGGTGGTAGCTCCTACAATGAGCAGTTCTTC. The encoded protein is CASSLWGGSSYNEQFF.

The V gene is TRBV11-2, the J gene TRBJ2-3; maybe TRBD1 (5 bases). The CDR3 runs to 15 residues. Trimming removed 5 bases at V and 2 bases at J, with 14 bases between. Germline V gene sequence: CDR1 SGHAT, CDR2 FQNNGV. The CDR3 nucleotides read TGTGCCAGCAGCAGGGGAAACAGTAACACAGATACGCAGTATTTT. Translation: CASSRGNSNTDTQYF.

This clone was detected once. The chain combines TRBV2 with TRBJ1-5; D not resolved. This CDR3 is 14 amino acids long. Trimming removed 5 bases from V and 1 base from J, with 9 bases in between. Germline V gene sequence: CDR1 SNHLY, CDR2 FYNNEI. The CDR3 DNA reads TGTGCCAGCAGTCCGGTGGTGAGCAATCAGCCCCAGCATTTT. It is translated as CASSPVVSNQPQHF. The complete variable domain, with remaining parts taken from reference TRBV2 and TRBJ1-5, reads EPEVTQTPSHQVTQMGQEVILRCVPISNHLYFYWYRQILGQKVEFLVSFYNNEISEKSEIFDDQFSVERPDGSNFTLKIRSTKLEDSAMYFCASSPVVSNQPQHFGDGTRLSIL.

By frequency in the sample, this clone is medium-sized. The chain carries TRBV10-3 and TRBJ2-7; tentative D call: TRBD1 (5 bases). The CDR3 sequence is 12 residues long. Deletions cut 4 bases from V and 3 bases from J, with 7 bases between. Germline V lookup: CDR1 ENHRY, CDR2 SYGVKD. DNA of the CDR3: TGTGCCATCAGTGCTCAGGGCTACGAGCAGTACTTC. Translated: CAISAQGYEQYF.

The gene calls are TRBV6-1 and TRBJ2-5; 7 nucleotides line up with TRBD2. Trimming took 6 bases from V and 3 from J; bases not matched to a gene: 10. CDR1 is MNHNS and CDR2 is SASEGT in the germline V gene. This CDR3 has 15 residues. CDR3 nucleotide sequence: TGTGCCAGCAGCCTAACGACGGGGGGAGAAGAGACCCAGTACTTC. Translated, it gives CASSLTTGGEETQYF.

The CDR3 region has the DNA TGCGCCAGCAGCTTGGCCGAAGGACTAGGGGCGCTCAATGAGCAGTTCTTC. Its protein is CASSLAEGLGALNEQFF. V is TRBV5-1 and J is TRBJ2-1; 7 bases fit TRBD2. The V gene's germline CDR1 is SGHRS and CDR2 YFSETQ. The CDR3 has 17 amino acids. V lost 0 bases, J lost 6 bases, and 12 bases stayed unmatched.